This T cell receptor (beta chain) comes out of a study of molecular identifiers for immune sequencing clone quantification. This clonotype was counted many times. Its target is not known. Each CDR3 protein is one row after TCRdb ran MiXCR on the PCR reads. The repertoire holds 400,000 to 600,000 distinct CDR3 sequences, with about a fifth as singletons. General study results and limits: For effector cells, clones above 20 RNA copies held over 98% of molecules; for naive cells, under 1%.

The CDR3 runs to 14 residues. Trimming pared 0 bases from V and 3 bases from J, leaving 8 bases between. Germline V gene sequence: CDR1 MNHEY, CDR2 SMNVEV (reference sequence). This TCR was recovered from a human donor in good health. Some libraries in this study had Jurkat cell RNA spiked in. The gene calls are TRBV27 and TRBJ2-5; a possible D gene is TRBD1 (5 bases). Sample: naive CD8+ T cells from blood, with Jurkat cell RNA spiked in. Subset of the sample: FACS-sorted CD8+CD4-CCR7+CD45RA+ naive T cells. Here the CDR3 reads CASSLSGREETQYF. In DNA form, the CDR3 reads TGTGCCAGCAGTTTATCTGGCAGGGAAGAGACCCAGTACTTC.